This TCR beta chain was captured in a study of patients and donors after allogeneic stem cell transplantation. Germline values: CDR1 SQVTM, CDR2 ANQGSEA. Unmatched junction bases numbered 7, after V lost 6 bases and J lost 6 bases. The CDR3 covers 13 residues. In TCRdb, the RT-PCR reads were re-called with MiXCR into one record per CDR3 protein. The sample lists 150,000 to 200,000 distinct CDR3 sequences; 25% to 35% were seen once. The J gene is TRBJ2-1, the V gene TRBV29-1; 8 nucleotides agree with TRBD1. Specimen: blood, either unsorted or a sorted T cell fraction (not recorded which). The TCR originated in a human donor who was either an allogeneic HSCT recipient or a stem cell or donor lymphocyte infusion donor (not recorded which). It is not recorded whose cells these are; they may come from a transplant donor. CDR3 DNA sequence: TGCAGCGTCGCAGGGGGCTCACTCAATGAGCAGTTCTTC. Translation gives CSVAGGSLNEQFF.